Presented here are 7 T cell receptor beta chains from one specimen sequenced in a study of T-cell memory formation after mild COVID-19. TCRdb re-called the 5' RACE reads through MiXCR, storing one row per CDR3 protein. Of approximately 450,000 distinct CDR3 sequences in the sample, about 20% were seen once. The sample consisted of PBMCs or a T cell subset sorted from them (not recorded which). These receptors were collected from an adult woman who had mild COVID-19 (a few samples of this study predate the infection). Cell type and time point are not known.

The rearrangement joins TRBV25-1 to TRBJ2-3; tentatively, D is TRBD2 (5 bases). V lost 1 base, J lost 4 bases, and 12 bases lay in between. CDR3 size: 15 residues. The V gene's germline CDR1 is MGHDK and CDR2 SYGVNS. The DNA of the CDR3 is TGTGCCAGCAGTGAATTAGGCCTAGCCGCAGATACGCAGTATTTT. Amino acids: CASSELGLAADTQYF.

The chain has TRBV15 and TRBJ2-7; the D is unclear. Germline CDR1 reads LNHNV; CDR2 reads YYDKDF (reference sequence). This CDR3 spans 14 amino acids. Between the trimmed V and J ends, which lost 2 bases and 5 bases, there was a span of 13 bases. The CDR3 DNA sequence: TGTGCCACCAGCAGATTGATCGACTGGGACGAGCAGTACTTC. Translated, it gives CATSRLIDWDEQYF.

There are a few counts of this clonotype. The chain employs TRBV12-3 or TRBV12-4 and TRBJ1-6, with D perhaps matching TRBD1 (6 bases). The ends were cut back, 2 bases at V and 5 bases at J, with 7 bases in the middle. This CDR3 has 14 residues. The CDR3 DNA reads as TGTGCCAGCAGTTTACGGGACAATAATTCACCCCTCCACTTT. It encodes CASSLRDNNSPLHF.

Here the CDR3 reads CATSVPSPLAGVSSYNEQFF. CDR3 sequence (DNA): TGTGCCACCAGTGTCCCCTCGCCTCTAGCGGGGGTAAGCTCCTACAATGAGCAGTTCTTC. The genes are TRBV24-1 and TRBJ2-1; 10 bases agree with TRBD2. Germline V lookup: CDR1 KGHDR, CDR2 SFDVKD. The CDR3 totals 20 residues. The ends lost 5 bases at V and 0 bases at J; junction bases unmatched: 15.

This clonotype was detected ten times or more. V gene TRBV5-6 combines with J gene TRBJ2-3, with 12 bases matching TRBD1. The CDR3 runs 18 residues. V gave up 4 bases and J gave up 3 bases; unmatched junction bases: 12. Germline lookup yields CDR1 SGHDT and CDR2 YYEEEE. For the CDR3, the DNA is TGTGCCAGCAGCGCAGCCGGGACAGGGGGCGAGTGGACAGATACGCAGTATTTT. Translating it yields CASSAAGTGGEWTDTQYF. Complete variable domain (other parts from reference TRBV5-6 and TRBJ2-3): DAGVTQSPTHLIKTRGQQVTLRCSPKSGHDTVSWYQQALGQGPQFIFQYYEEEERQRGNFPDRFSGHQFPNYSSELNVNALLLGDSALYLCASSAAGTGGEWTDTQYFGPGTRLTVL.

In regard to this clonotype: Mismatch with germline at one junction end may stem from a read error. The V gene is TRBV7-9, the J gene TRBJ2-3, with a weak D call TRBD1 (6 bases). The V gene's germline CDR1 is SEHNR and CDR2 FQNEAQ (reference sequence). The CDR3 covers 11 residues. CDR3 in DNA: TGTGCCAGCAACAGGGCCGATACTCAGTATTTT. It encodes CASNRADTQYF. The full variable domain, with the rest looked up from reference TRBV7-9 and TRBJ2-3, is DTGVSQNPRHKITKRGQNVTFRCDPISEHNRLYWYRQTLGQGPEFLTYFQNEAQLEKSRLLSDRFSAERPKGSFSTLEIQRTEQGDSAMYLCASNRADTQYFGPGTRLTVL.

V and J are TRBV6-5 and TRBJ1-1; 8 bases align to TRBD1. The CDR3 is 14 residues long. Germline V lookup: CDR1 MNHEY, CDR2 SVGAGI. V dropped 2 bases and J dropped 6; count of bases not matched to a gene: 5. The CDR3 nucleotides read TGTGCCAGCAGTTACCACGGGACAGGCGCTGAAGCTTTCTTT. This encodes CASSYHGTGAEAFF.